One and the same sample provided the 32 T cell receptor beta chains below, sequenced in a study of control samples from healthy donors and cancer patients. TCRdb's table, derived via immunoSEQ multiplex PCR, lists solely in-frame clones and lacks some. This sample has 15,000 to 20,000 clones, with roughly 84% found just once. Sequenced input: PBMCs. The source is an older woman with lung cancer.

This clone was seen a few times. The chain joins TRBV2 to TRBJ1-2, with D perhaps matching TRBD1 (6 bases). The germline CDR1 and CDR2 sequences are SNHLY and FYNNEI. The CDR3 has 12 amino acids. The V end lost 8 bases, the J end lost 7 bases, and 14 bases lay between the germline ends. The CDR3 reads CASYGGPFGYTF. CDR3 DNA sequence: TGTGCCAGCTATGGGGGGCCTTTTGGCTACACCTTC.

The J gene is TRBJ1-2, the V gene TRBV6-5; weak D call: TRBD1 (6 bases). This CDR3 region has 13 residues. CDR1 is MNHEY, CDR2 SVGAGI, per germline. V was shortened by 6 bases and J by 6 bases, with 14 bases between the two germline ends. This chain's CDR3 is CASRGGQYHGYTF. CDR3 bases: TGTGCCAGCAGGGGGGGGCAGTACCATGGCTACACCTTC.

This chain joins TRBV29-1 and TRBJ1-4; weak D call: TRBD1 (5 bases). CDR3 length: 13 residues. CDR1 and CDR2 (germline): SQVTM, ANQGSEA. Trimming removed 6 bases at V and 6 bases at J, with 14 bases between. CDR3 bases: TGCAGCGTCGGAGGGACGGGATATGAAAAACTGTTTTTT. It yields the protein CSVGGTGYEKLFF.

The CDR3 nucleotides read TGCGCCAGCAGCTTGGCCGGGACAGACAACACAGATACGCAGTATTTT. Protein product: CASSLAGTDNTDTQYF. The chain has TRBV5-1 and TRBJ2-3, with 7 bases that match TRBD1. The germline V gene has CDR1 SGHRS and CDR2 YFSETQ. The CDR3 is 16 residues long. V dropped 0 bases and J dropped 2; count of bases not matched to a gene: 6.

This clone was found once. The chain employs TRBV6-6 and TRBJ2-2; D is possibly TRBD2 (6 bases). V shed 8 bases and J shed 3 bases, with 16 bases lying between them. This CDR3 is built from 15 residues. Germline values: CDR1 MNHNY, CDR2 SVGAGI (reference sequence). DNA for the CDR3: TGTGCCAGCCGGGGAAGCGGAGGGGACACCGGGGAGCTGTTTTTT. Amino acid sequence: CASRGSGGDTGELFF.

The CDR3: CASSSDRSSGYTF. DNA of the CDR3: TGTGCCAGCAGCTCCGACAGGAGCAGTGGCTACACCTTC. This rearrangement joins TRBV27 to TRBJ1-2; D may be TRBD1 (6 bases). Germline CDR1 is MNHEY and CDR2 is SMNVEV (reference sequence). V was cut by 6 bases and J by 7 bases, with 15 bases left in between. The CDR3 has 13 amino acids.

This sequence joins TRBV7-2 and TRBJ2-7; weak D call: TRBD2 (5 bases). The CDR3 is made up of 15 amino acids. Between the trimmed V and J ends, which lost 1 base and 0 bases, there was a span of 10 bases. Germline V CDR1 and CDR2: SGHTA, FQGNSA. The CDR3 loop is CASSLGPGSSYEQYF. In DNA, the CDR3 is TGTGCCAGCAGCTTAGGGCCGGGGAGCTCCTACGAGCAGTACTTC.

This chain connects TRBV2 to TRBJ2-5; 7 positions match TRBD2. This CDR3 region has 14 residues. Trimming at V came to 7 bases and at J to 4 bases, leaving 9 bases not matched to a gene. Germline lookup yields CDR1 SNHLY and CDR2 FYNNEI. The CDR3 sequence is CASMGLAGAETQYF. As DNA, the CDR3 is TGTGCCAGCATGGGATTGGCGGGAGCAGAGACCCAGTACTTC. The whole variable domain, filled in from reference TRBV2 and TRBJ2-5, reads EPEVTQTPSHQVTQMGQEVILRCVPISNHLYFYWYRQILGQKVEFLVSFYNNEISEKSEIFDDQFSVERPDGSNFTLKIRSTKLEDSAMYFCASMGLAGAETQYFGPGTRLLVL.

The rearrangement uses TRBV30 and TRBJ2-1; D is undetermined. Germline CDR1 and CDR2: GTSNPN and SVGIG (reference sequence). The V and J ends lost 4 bases and 4 bases respectively, with 11 bases between them. The CDR3 covers 13 residues. The CDR3 sequence: CAWTLGDYNEQFF. CDR3 DNA: TGTGCCTGGACCCTCGGCGATTACAATGAGCAGTTCTTC.

This clone was seen more than once but under ten times. The chain joins TRBV30 to TRBJ2-7; tentative D call: TRBD2 (5 bases). The germline V gene encodes CDR1 GTSNPN and CDR2 SVGIG (reference sequence). The CDR3 extends over 14 amino acids. V shed 2 bases and J shed 6 bases, with 17 bases lying between them. The DNA of the CDR3 is TGTGCCTGGAGTCAACTAGTGGTTCTCTCCGAGCAGTACTTC. Protein: CAWSQLVVLSEQYF. The full variable domain, completed using reference TRBV30 and TRBJ2-7, is SQTIHQWPATLVQPVGSPLSLECTVEGTSNPNLYWYRQAAGRGLQLLFYSVGIGQISSEVPQNLSASRPQDRQFILSSKKLLLSDSGFYLCAWSQLVVLSEQYFGPGTRLTVT.

The V and J genes are TRBV3-1 (or the pseudogene TRBV3-2) and TRBJ2-7, with 7 positions matching TRBD2. V lost 6 bases, J lost 5 bases, and 16 bases stayed unmatched. The CDR3 runs to 16 residues. Germline CDR1 reads LGHDT; CDR2 reads YNNKEL (reference sequence). The CDR3 sequence: CASSPAGEGLIHEQYF. The CDR3 DNA sequence: TGTGCCAGCAGTCCGGCGGGGGAGGGACTTATCCACGAGCAGTACTTC.

V usage is TRBV10-3 and J usage is TRBJ2-3; 7 bases line up with TRBD1. Germline CDR1 and CDR2: ENHRY and SYGVKD. V lost 10 bases, J lost 8 bases, and 12 bases stayed unmatched. This CDR3 is 13 amino acids long. CDR3 bases: TGTGCCACCATGGGACAGTCAGGGAGTACGCAGTATTTT. Encoded protein: CATMGQSGSTQYF.

The chain carries TRBV7-6 and TRBJ1-1, with 7 bases aligning to TRBD1. V trimming: 3 bases; J trimming: 4 bases; junction bases outside the gene matches: 2. The CDR3 is 13 amino acids. Germline V gene sequence: CDR1 SGHVS, CDR2 FNYEAQ. The CDR3 region is CASSLSGGTEAFF. CDR3 in DNA: TGTGCCAGCAGCTTGTCAGGGGGCACTGAAGCTTTCTTT.

The gene calls are TRBV9 and TRBJ2-5; D remains ambiguous. V was shortened by 3 bases and J by 5 bases, with 14 bases between the two germline ends. This CDR3 is 14 amino acids long. Germline assignment: CDR1 SGDLS and CDR2 YYNGEE. CDR3 DNA: TGTGCCAGCAGCGCACACACCCTTGGGGAGACCCAGTACTTC. Translating it yields CASSAHTLGETQYF.

The chain couples TRBV24-1 to TRBJ2-7; no firm D call. Trimming took 12 bases from V and 3 from J, leaving 11 bases between them. The CDR3 length is 11 residues. Germline CDR1 KGHDR, CDR2 SFDVKD. CDR3 nucleotide sequence: TGTGCCTCCCCGAGCCTCTACGAGCAGTACTTC. Translated: CASPSLYEQYF.

This clone was picked up one time. The V gene is TRBV27, the J gene TRBJ1-2; D is perhaps TRBD1 (6 bases). The CDR3 contains 18 residues. Germline V CDR1 and CDR2: MNHEY, SMNVEV (reference sequence). Between the trimmed V and J ends, which lost 0 bases and 4 bases, there was a span of 21 bases. The CDR3 nucleotides are TGTGCCAGCAGTTTATCGTGGGGGCAGGATAAGTATCTCTATGGCTACACCTTC. Encoded protein: CASSLSWGQDKYLYGYTF.

V is TRBV28 and J is TRBJ2-1, with a weak D call TRBD2 (5 bases). Trimming removed 6 bases from V and 10 bases from J, with 25 bases in between. Germline CDR1 MDHEN, CDR2 SYDVKM. This CDR3 comprises 16 residues. CDR3 in amino acids: CASSFPKRVLWGEQFF. DNA of the CDR3: TGTGCCAGCAGCTTTCCGAAGAGGGTCCTTTGGGGAGAGCAGTTCTTC.

This sequence joins TRBV7-6 and TRBJ2-2, with TRBD1 matching over 7 bases. The CDR3 is made up of 16 amino acids. The germline gives CDR1 SGHVS, CDR2 FNYEAQ. V lost 5 bases, J lost 0 bases, and 6 bases stayed unmatched. The CDR3 here is CASSPRTGANTGELFF. The CDR3 DNA reads TGTGCCAGCAGCCCGAGGACAGGCGCGAACACCGGGGAGCTGTTTTTT.

The genes are TRBV29-1 and TRBJ1-1, with D possibly matching TRBD1 (6 bases). CDR3 length: 13 amino acids. V lost 6 bases, J lost 0 bases, and 11 bases lay in between. Looked up from germline, CDR1 is SQVTM and CDR2 is ANQGSEA. The CDR3 nucleotides are TGCAGCGTCAGACAGGATATGAACACTGAAGCTTTCTTT. Its translation is CSVRQDMNTEAFF.

With respect to this clone: This is likely a read error, given that the CDR3 carries no conserved phenylalanine or tryptophan at its end. The DNA is omitted, as the CDR3 cannot be located on it reliably, and the CDR3 follows TCRdb's listing. The chain uses TRBV30 and TRBJ1-2; TRBD1, the table's D call, was not compared with the DNA. The length of the CDR3 is 12 amino acids, counting both ends. Germline loops: CDR1 GTSNPN, CDR2 SVGIG (reference sequence). The CDR3 region is CAWSTGTGRLAG.

The chain is built from TRBV7-6 and TRBJ2-3; 8 bases line up with TRBD2. V was clipped by 0 bases and J by 2 bases; unmatched bases: 4. The germline gives CDR1 SGHVS, CDR2 FNYEAQ. The CDR3 has 16 residues. The CDR3 loop reads CASSLASGVPTDTQYF. CDR3 coding DNA: TGTGCCAGCAGCTTAGCTAGCGGGGTGCCCACAGATACGCAGTATTTT.

The chain has TRBV12-3 or TRBV12-4 and TRBJ1-1; D is possibly TRBD1 (5 bases). V was trimmed by 5 bases and J by 4 bases, leaving 11 bases between them. The CDR3 is 13 amino acids. Written as DNA, the CDR3 is TGTGCCAGCAGTCCGACAGACTCCACTGAAGCTTTCTTT. Its translation is CASSPTDSTEAFF.

The rearrangement uses TRBV28 and TRBJ2-1; 7 nucleotides align to TRBD2. The CDR3 has 17 residues. Looked up from germline, CDR1 is MDHEN and CDR2 is SYDVKM. The V and J ends lost 7 bases and 2 bases, in that order; junction bases with no gene match: 14. The DNA for the CDR3 is TGTGCCAGCACCCTCCCGGCAGGGAGGGTTGCCTACAATGAGCAGTTCTTC. Translated, it gives CASTLPAGRVAYNEQFF.

The V and J genes are TRBV4-3 and TRBJ2-1; D is possibly TRBD2 (6 bases). CDR3 length: 15 amino acids. V was shortened by 0 bases and J by 3 bases, with 9 bases between the two germline ends. Germline V gives CDR1 LGHNA, CDR2 YSLEER. CDR3 region: CASSQDRDFYNEQFF. CDR3 nucleotides: TGCGCCAGCAGCCAAGACCGGGACTTCTACAATGAGCAGTTCTTC.

The rearrangement uses TRBV3-1 (or the pseudogene TRBV3-2) and TRBJ2-1; 13 bases are shared with TRBD2. The CDR3 loop spans 17 amino acids. Germline CDR1 and CDR2: LGHDT and YNNKEL (reference sequence). The ends lost 1 base at V and 7 bases at J; junction bases unmatched: 7. The CDR3: CASSQVRLAGGWNEQFF. The DNA of the CDR3 is TGTGCCAGCAGCCAAGTCCGACTAGCGGGAGGATGGAATGAGCAGTTCTTC.

This clone was counted a few times. This sequence joins TRBV7-9 and TRBJ2-7; D gene unclear. The CDR3 has 13 residues. CDR1 and CDR2 (germline): SEHNR, FQNEAQ (reference sequence). V gave up 5 bases and J gave up 2 bases, with 10 bases separating them. CDR3 nucleotide sequence: TGTGCCAGCAGCCCTCAAGGGCCCTACGAGCAGTACTTC. Translated: CASSPQGPYEQYF. The full variable domain, completed using reference TRBV7-9 and TRBJ2-7, is DTGVSQNPRHKITKRGQNVTFRCDPISEHNRLYWYRQTLGQGPEFLTYFQNEAQLEKSRLLSDRFSAERPKGSFSTLEIQRTEQGDSAMYLCASSPQGPYEQYFGPGTRLTVT.

The rearrangement links TRBV28 to TRBJ1-4, with 8 bases identical to TRBD1. Germline V CDR1 and CDR2: MDHEN, SYDVKM. The CDR3 is 17 amino acids. The trim removed 3 bases at V and 6 bases at J, leaving 12 bases unmatched. The CDR3 sequence: CASSFQGARGLYEKLFF. The CDR3 DNA is TGTGCCAGCAGTTTTCAGGGGGCAAGGGGATTATATGAAAAACTGTTTTTT.

The chain links TRBV13 to TRBJ2-7; TRBD2 matches at 7 bases. Germline V lookup: CDR1 PRHDT, CDR2 FYEKMQ (reference sequence). With 1 base clipped from V and 2 bases from J, the junction kept 5 bases outside the gene matches. The CDR3 is 15 residues long. Here the CDR3 DNA reads TGTGCCAGCAGCTTAGAGGGAGGGGAGACCTACGAGCAGTACTTC. Amino acid sequence: CASSLEGGETYEQYF. Looking up the rest from reference TRBV13 and TRBJ2-7 gives the full variable domain: AAGVIQSPRHLIKEKRETATLKCYPIPRHDTVYWYQQGPGQDPQFLISFYEKMQSDKGSIPDRFSAQQFSDYHSELNMSSLELGDSALYFCASSLEGGETYEQYFGPGTRLTVT.

This clone was counted a few times. The chain combines TRBV28 with TRBJ2-5; D could derive from TRBD1 or TRBD2 (5 bases each). V lost 5 bases, J lost 5 bases, and 15 bases lay in between. Looked up from germline, CDR1 is MDHEN and CDR2 is SYDVKM. This CDR3 has 14 amino acids. The CDR3 reads CASSPGRLGETQYF. In DNA, the CDR3 is TGTGCCAGCAGTCCGGGACGGCTAGGGGAGACCCAGTACTTC.

V gene TRBV29-1 combines with J gene TRBJ2-1; 8 bases are a match to TRBD2. V gave up 7 bases and J gave up 4 bases; unmatched junction bases: 15. This CDR3 region has 16 residues. The germline V gene encodes CDR1 SQVTM and CDR2 ANQGSEA. This CDR3 is CSAAWLAGFVYNEQFF. In DNA, the CDR3 is TGCAGCGCCGCTTGGCTAGCGGGCTTCGTATACAATGAGCAGTTCTTC.

For the CDR3, the DNA is TGTGCCAGCAGCCTCTCGACAGGCCTGAATTCACCCCTCCACTTT. Translated, it gives CASSLSTGLNSPLHF. V gene TRBV7-9 combines with J gene TRBJ1-6; tentatively, D is TRBD1 (6 bases). Looked up from germline, CDR1 is SEHNR and CDR2 is FQNEAQ (reference sequence). Trimming took 5 bases from V and 7 from J, leaving 15 bases between them. The CDR3 runs 15 residues.

The chain carries TRBV2 and TRBJ1-1; D may be TRBD1 (5 bases). The CDR3 is 13 residues long. Germline CDR1 SNHLY, CDR2 FYNNEI. The V gene lost 4 bases and the J gene lost 5 bases, with 11 bases spanning the gap. The CDR3 spells CASSGQGQTEAFF. CDR3 DNA: TGTGCCAGCAGTGGTCAGGGTCAGACTGAAGCTTTCTTT. Full variable domain (remainder filled in from reference TRBV2 and TRBJ1-1): EPEVTQTPSHQVTQMGQEVILRCVPISNHLYFYWYRQILGQKVEFLVSFYNNEISEKSEIFDDQFSVERPDGSNFTLKIRSTKLEDSAMYFCASSGQGQTEAFFGQGTRLTVV.